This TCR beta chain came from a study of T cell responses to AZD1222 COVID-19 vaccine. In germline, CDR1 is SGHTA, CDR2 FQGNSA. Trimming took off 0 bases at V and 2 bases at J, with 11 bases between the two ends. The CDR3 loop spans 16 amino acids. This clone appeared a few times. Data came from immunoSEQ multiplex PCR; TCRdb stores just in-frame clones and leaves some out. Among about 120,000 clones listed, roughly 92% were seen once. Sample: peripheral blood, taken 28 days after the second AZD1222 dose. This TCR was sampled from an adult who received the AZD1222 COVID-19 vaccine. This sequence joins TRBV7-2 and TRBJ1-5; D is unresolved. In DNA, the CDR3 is TGTGCCAGCAGCTTAGCGGGCCAGGTGGGCAATCAGCCCCAGCATTTT. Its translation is CASSLAGQVGNQPQHF.